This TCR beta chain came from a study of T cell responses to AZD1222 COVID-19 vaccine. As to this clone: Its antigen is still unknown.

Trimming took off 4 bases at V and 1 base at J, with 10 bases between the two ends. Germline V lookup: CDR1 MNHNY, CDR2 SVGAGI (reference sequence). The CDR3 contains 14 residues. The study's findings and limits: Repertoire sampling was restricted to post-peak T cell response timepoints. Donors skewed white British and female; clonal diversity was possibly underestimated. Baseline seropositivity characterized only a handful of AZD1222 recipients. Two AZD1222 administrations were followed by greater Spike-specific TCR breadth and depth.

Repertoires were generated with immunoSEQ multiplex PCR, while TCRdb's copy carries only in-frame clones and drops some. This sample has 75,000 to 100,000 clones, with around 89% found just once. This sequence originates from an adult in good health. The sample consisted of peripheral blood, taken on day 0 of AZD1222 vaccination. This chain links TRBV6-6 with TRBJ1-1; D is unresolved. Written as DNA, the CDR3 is TGTGCCAGCAGTTTTGACGGTAAGAACACTGAAGCTTTCTTT. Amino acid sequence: CASSFDGKNTEAFF.